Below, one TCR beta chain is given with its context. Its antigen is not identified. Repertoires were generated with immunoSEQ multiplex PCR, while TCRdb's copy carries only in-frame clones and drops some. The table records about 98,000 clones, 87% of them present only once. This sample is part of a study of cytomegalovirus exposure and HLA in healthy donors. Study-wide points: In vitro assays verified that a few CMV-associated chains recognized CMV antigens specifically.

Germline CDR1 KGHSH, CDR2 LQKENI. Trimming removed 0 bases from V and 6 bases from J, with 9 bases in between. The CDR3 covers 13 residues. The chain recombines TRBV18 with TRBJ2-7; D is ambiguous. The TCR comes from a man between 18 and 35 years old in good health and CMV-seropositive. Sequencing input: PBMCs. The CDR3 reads CASSPPSVSEQYF. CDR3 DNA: TGTGCCAGCTCACCACCTTCCGTGTCCGAGCAGTACTTC. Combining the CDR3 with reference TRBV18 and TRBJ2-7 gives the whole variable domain NAGVMQNPRHLVRRRGQEARLRCSPMKGHSHVYWYRQLPEEGLKFMVYLQKENIIDESGMPKERFSAEFPKEGPSILRIQQVVRGDSAAYFCASSPPSVSEQYFGPGTRLTVT.